These 8 T cell receptor beta chains were all obtained from the same sample, sequenced in a study of cytomegalovirus exposure and HLA in healthy donors. PCR employed 60 Vbeta and 13 Jbeta primers. Sequencing used immunoSEQ multiplex PCR; TCRdb keeps in-frame clones, though not all of them. This repertoire comprises 100,000 to 150,000 clones; its ten largest clones make up around 2.7%. The sequencing sample was made of PBMCs. The receptor set was obtained from a man younger than 45 in good health and CMV-seronegative.

This chain links TRBV2 with TRBJ2-3, with TRBD2 matching 8 bases. Germline V gene data show CDR1 as SNHLY and CDR2 as FYNNEI. J lost 4 bases, V lost 7 bases, and 13 bases had no gene match. CDR3 length: 16 amino acids. Written as DNA, the CDR3 is TGTGCCAGCAAGGGTCAGAATAGCGGGATGGCAGATACGCAGTATTTT. Its translation: CASKGQNSGMADTQYF.

The chain uses TRBV5-4 and TRBJ2-5, with a possible D match to TRBD1 (6 bases). This CDR3 is 13 amino acids long. Per the germline V gene, CDR1 is SGHNT and CDR2 is YYREEE (reference sequence). V was clipped by 3 bases and J by 2 bases, with 8 bases between them. The CDR3 DNA reads TGTGCCAGCAGCTGGACAGTACAAGAGACCCAGTACTTC. Its translation: CASSWTVQETQYF.

The rearrangement uses TRBV7-7 and TRBJ2-1; 8 positions agree with TRBD2. The CDR3 is made up of 13 amino acids. V trimming: 5 bases; J trimming: 8 bases; junction bases outside the gene matches: 5. The germline gives CDR1 SSHAT, CDR2 FNYEAQ (reference sequence). The CDR3 is CASSLSGGDEQFF. As DNA, the CDR3 is TGTGCCAGCAGCCTTTCCGGGGGGGATGAGCAGTTCTTC. The entire variable domain, with the rest obtained from reference TRBV7-7 and TRBJ2-1, is as follows: GAGVSQSPRYKVTKRGQDVTLRCDPISSHATLYWYQQALGQGPEFLTYFNYEAQPDKSGLPSDRFSAERPEGSISTLTIQRTEQRDSAMYRCASSLSGGDEQFFGPGTRLTVL.

The genes are TRBV30 and TRBJ2-7; D is ambiguous. The germline gives CDR1 GTSNPN, CDR2 SVGIG (reference sequence). Trimming cost V 0 bases and J 5 bases, with 5 bases left between them. The CDR3 extends over 11 amino acids. This chain's CDR3 is CAWSVLNEQYF. The DNA of the CDR3 is TGTGCCTGGAGTGTACTCAACGAGCAGTACTTC.

This chain connects TRBV7-5 to TRBJ2-7; the table gives TRBD2 as D, unverified against the DNA. TRBV7-5 is flagged as a pseudogene. The CDR3 runs 13 residues. The CDR3, as DNA: TGTGCCAGCAGCTTCGGCCCTACGAGGGAGCAGTACTTC. Protein sequence: CASSFGPTREQYF.

V usage is TRBV23-1 and J usage is TRBJ1-2; D gene uncertain. TRBV23-1 carries the ORF label, with uncertain function. V was trimmed by 0 bases and J by 7 bases, leaving 12 bases between them. This CDR3 is 14 amino acids long. This CDR3 reads CASSQSRVGSGYTF. The CDR3 bases are TGCGCCAGCAGTCAATCCCGGGTAGGTAGTGGCTACACCTTC.

The rearrangement links TRBV19 to TRBJ1-3; D call uncertain. The CDR3 is 14 residues long. The germline gives CDR1 LNHDA, CDR2 SQIVND (reference sequence). Trimming shortened V by 6 bases and J by 0 bases, and 9 bases separated the two germline ends. The CDR3 region is CASRSGSSGNTIYF. CDR3 bases: TGTGCCAGTAGGTCGGGGAGCTCTGGAAACACCATATATTTT.

The chain joins TRBV28 to TRBJ1-2, with a tentative D call TRBD1 (6 bases). V lost 3 bases and J 4 bases, leaving 12 bases between the germline ends. The CDR3 runs 14 residues. Germline CDR1 MDHEN, CDR2 SYDVKM. The CDR3 DNA reads TGTGCCAGCAGTTTCGGAGGGGGGGGCTATGGCTACACCTTC. This codes for CASSFGGGGYGYTF.